This entry lists 15 T cell receptor beta chains sequenced from one sample in a study of T cells after yellow fever vaccination. A single record per CDR3 protein comes from TCRdb applying MiXCR to the 5' RACE reads. The sample holds roughly 500,000 distinct CDR3 sequences, 15% to 20% seen once. Sample: PBMCs, taken 15 days after the yellow fever booster vaccination. The receptors originated from a man younger than 40 who received the YFV17D yellow fever vaccine.

The sample holds a few counts of this clonotype. The V gene is TRBV20-1, the J gene TRBJ2-4; D might be TRBD2 (5 bases). Germline loops: CDR1 DFQATT, CDR2 SNEGSKA (reference sequence). Trimming pared 0 bases from V and 5 bases from J, leaving 14 bases between. The CDR3 is 15 amino acids. As DNA, the CDR3 is TGCAGTGCTAGAGATCTGCGGGTTGGACAAAACATTCAGTACTTC. Translated: CSARDLRVGQNIQYF.

The chain has TRBV28 and TRBJ2-7, with D perhaps TRBD1 or TRBD2 (5 bases each). The CDR3 is 14 amino acids. V was clipped by 3 bases and J by 2 bases, with 11 bases between them. Germline V lookup: CDR1 MDHEN, CDR2 SYDVKM. DNA of the CDR3: TGTGCCAGCAGTTTCGAAGGGACCCCCTACGAGCAGTACTTC. Protein product: CASSFEGTPYEQYF.

The gene calls are TRBV5-1 and TRBJ2-1; D is uncertain. V gave up 2 bases and J gave up 9 bases, with 12 bases separating them. CDR1 SGHRS and CDR2 YFSETQ come from the germline V gene. The CDR3 has 13 residues. Here the CDR3 reads CASSFDGVVEQFF. The CDR3 DNA is TGCGCCAGCAGCTTTGATGGGGTTGTTGAGCAGTTCTTC.

The chain combines TRBV29-1 with TRBJ1-1; D unresolved. This CDR3 has 12 residues. Germline lookup yields CDR1 SQVTM and CDR2 ANQGSEA. Trimming took 4 bases from V and 2 from J, leaving 8 bases between them. In DNA form, the CDR3 reads TGCAGCGTTGCGTTTAGAAACACTGAAGCTTTCTTT. It translates to CSVAFRNTEAFF.

A single count supports this clonotype. V and J are TRBV7-2 and TRBJ1-1; TRBD1 matches at 9 bases. Germline-derived CDR1 and CDR2 are SGHTA and FQGNSA. V was clipped by 5 bases and J by 5 bases; unmatched bases: 6. The CDR3 consists of 14 residues. CDR3 sequence: CASSETGGMTEAFF. CDR3 nucleotide sequence: TGTGCCAGCAGCGAAACAGGGGGCATGACTGAAGCTTTCTTT. The variable domain in full, with the rest retrieved from reference TRBV7-2 and TRBJ1-1, is GAGVSQSPSNKVTEKGKDVELRCDPISGHTALYWYRQSLGQGLEFLIYFQGNSAPDKSGLPSDRFSAERTGGSVSTLTIQRTQQEDSAVYLCASSETGGMTEAFFGQGTRLTVV.

This clonotype has only a few counts. The chain combines TRBV15 with TRBJ2-7, with D possibly being TRBD1 (6 bases). In germline, CDR1 is LNHNV, CDR2 YYDKDF (reference sequence). Trimming removed 0 bases at V and 1 base at J, with 10 bases between. The CDR3 contains 15 residues. The CDR3 nucleotides are TGTGCCACCAGCAGAGAACCGGGACAATCCTACGAGCAGTACTTC. Its translation: CATSREPGQSYEQYF. The whole variable domain, filled in from reference TRBV15 and TRBJ2-7, reads DAMVIQNPRYQVTQFGKPVTLSCSQTLNHNVMYWYQQKSSQAPKLLFHYYDKDFNNEADTPDNFQSRRPNTSFCFLDIRSPGLGDTAMYLCATSREPGQSYEQYFGPGTRLTVT.

The J gene is TRBJ2-6, the V gene TRBV5-1; possible D gene TRBD2, 5 bases. V was cut by 4 bases and J by 3 bases, with 11 bases left in between. The CDR3 totals 15 residues. The germline gives CDR1 SGHRS, CDR2 YFSETQ. This chain's CDR3 is CASSRDGVGANVLTF. The CDR3 nucleotides are TGCGCCAGCAGCCGAGACGGGGTTGGGGCCAACGTCCTGACTTTC. The complete variable domain, with remaining parts taken from reference TRBV5-1 and TRBJ2-6, reads KAGVTQTPRYLIKTRGQQVTLSCSPISGHRSVSWYQQTPGQGLQFLFEYFSETQRNKGNFPGRFSGRQFSNSRSEMNVSTLELGDSALYLCASSRDGVGANVLTFGAGSRLTVL.

V is TRBV28 and J is TRBJ2-5; 9 bases are shared with TRBD2. V gave up 5 bases and J gave up 2 bases; unmatched junction bases: 6. CDR1 is MDHEN and CDR2 is SYDVKM in the germline V gene. The length of the CDR3 is 15 residues. Written as DNA, the CDR3 is TGTGCCAGCAGTAACAGCGGGAGGCCGCAAGAGACCCAGTACTTC. Translation gives CASSNSGRPQETQYF.

The rearrangement joins TRBV20-1 to TRBJ1-6, with D uncertain. CDR1 is DFQATT and CDR2 is SNEGSKA in the germline V gene (reference sequence). The CDR3 spans 10 residues. Trimming removed 3 bases at V and 13 bases at J, with 7 bases between. The CDR3 sequence is CSASNAPLHF. The CDR3 DNA sequence: TGCAGTGCTAGCAACGCTCCCCTCCACTTT.

The J gene is TRBJ2-7, the V gene TRBV10-2, with a possible D match to TRBD1 (6 bases). CDR1 and CDR2 (germline): WSHSY, SAAADI. The CDR3 runs to 15 residues. With 3 bases removed from V and 0 bases from J, the gap between germline ends came to 12 bases. The CDR3 coding sequence is TGCGCCAGCAGTGATGCGCCAGGGGTCTCCTACGAGCAGTACTTC. This codes for CASSDAPGVSYEQYF.

CDR3 coding DNA: TGCAGCGTGACCGGGACTAGCGGGACCTCAGCCTCTCTGGACGAGCAGTACTTC. It codes for CSVTGTSGTSASLDEQYF. The genes are TRBV29-1 and TRBJ2-7; 13 positions agree with TRBD2. From germline, CDR1 is SQVTM and CDR2 ANQGSEA. The CDR3 covers 18 residues. V lost 6 bases and J lost 5; bases outside the gene matches: 19.

This clonotype appeared a few times. The genes are TRBV4-1 and TRBJ2-2; 7 bases line up with TRBD2. Germline CDR1 and CDR2: MGHRA and YSYEKL. CDR3 size: 17 residues. J gave up 2 bases and V 4 bases, and 10 bases lay outside the gene matches. CDR3 sequence (DNA): TGCGCCAGCAGCCGACCTGGTGGGAGGGCAAACACCGGGGAGCTGTTTTTT. Translation: CASSRPGGRANTGELFF.

There are a few counts of this clonotype. The chain uses TRBV5-1 and TRBJ2-6, with D possibly being TRBD1 (6 bases). Germline CDR1 SGHRS, CDR2 YFSETQ. The ends were cut back, 0 bases at V and 0 bases at J, with 16 bases in the middle. There are 19 residues in the CDR3. The CDR3 loop is CASSLAEGQMSSGANVLTF. The DNA for the CDR3 is TGCGCCAGCAGCTTGGCCGAAGGACAGATGAGCTCTGGGGCCAACGTCCTGACTTTC.

The chain combines TRBV30 with TRBJ2-1; the match to TRBD2 covers 10 bases. The CDR3 covers 16 residues. V shed 0 bases, J shed 5 bases, and the junction held 7 bases outside the gene matches. CDR1 is GTSNPN and CDR2 is SVGIG in the germline V gene (reference sequence). The CDR3 DNA reads as TGTGCCTGGAGTGTATGGAGCGGGAGGGCCCACAATGAGCAGTTCTTC. As protein: CAWSVWSGRAHNEQFF.

The table lists this clonotype with a few counts. At one end, the junction sequence differs from germline, possibly due to a read error. The gene calls are TRBV12-3 or TRBV12-4 and TRBJ1-1, with 8 positions matching TRBD1. This CDR3 comprises 13 residues. The CDR3 nucleotides are TGTGCCAGCAGTTATGGACAGGGTACTGGAGCTTTCTTT. It codes for CASSYGQGTGAFF.